The clone carrying this TCR beta chain was detected only a few times. As yet, its antigen is unknown. Germline V CDR1 and CDR2: DFQATT, SNEGSKA (reference sequence). The V gene lost 5 bases and the J gene lost 1 base, with 10 bases spanning the gap. This CDR3 comprises 13 residues. This specimen comes from a study of response to subunit inactivated influenza vaccine. General study points: Researchers suggested that each seasonal influenza vaccination recruits few new T cells.

TCRdb processed the RT-PCR reads anew with MiXCR; each CDR3 protein has one entry. The repertoire consists of 550,000 to 800,000 distinct CDR3 sequences, with approximately 15% occurring once and the leading ten covering 6.5% to 8.5%. Specimen: PBMCs from blood, collected 14 to 15 days before vaccination. This TCR derives from a man in his fifties who received an inactivated influenza vaccine. V is TRBV20-1 and J is TRBJ2-3; D call uncertain. This chain's CDR3 is CSAFDQGTDTQYF. CDR3 coding DNA: TGCAGTGCTTTTGACCAAGGCACAGATACGCAGTATTTT.